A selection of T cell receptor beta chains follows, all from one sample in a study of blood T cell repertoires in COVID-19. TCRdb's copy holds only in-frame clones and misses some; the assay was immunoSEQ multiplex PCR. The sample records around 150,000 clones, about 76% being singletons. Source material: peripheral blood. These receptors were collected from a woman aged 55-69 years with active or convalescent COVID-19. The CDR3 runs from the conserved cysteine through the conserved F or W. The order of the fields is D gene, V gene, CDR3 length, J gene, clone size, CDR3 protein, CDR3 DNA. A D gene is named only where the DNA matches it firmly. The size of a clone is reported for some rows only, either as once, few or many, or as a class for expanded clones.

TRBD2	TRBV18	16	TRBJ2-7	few	CASSPPGSGRSHEQYF	TGTGCCAGCTCACCACCGGGTAGCGGGAGGTCCCACGAGCAGTACTTC
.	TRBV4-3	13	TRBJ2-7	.	CASSQATGEEQYF	TGCGCCAGCAGCCAAGCGACGGGAGAAGAGCAGTACTTC
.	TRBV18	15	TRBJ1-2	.	CASSPNPDIHYGYTF	TGTGCCAGCTCACCAAACCCCGACATCCACTATGGCTACACCTTC
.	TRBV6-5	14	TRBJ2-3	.	CASSPPLATDTQYF	TGTGCCAGCAGTCCTCCCCTGGCAACAGATACGCAGTATTTT
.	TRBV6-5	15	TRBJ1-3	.	CASSQSGDSGNTIYF	TGTGCCAGCAGTCAATCCGGGGACTCTGGAAACACCATATATTTT
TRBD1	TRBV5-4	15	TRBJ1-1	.	CASSIGQEMNTEAFF	TGTGCCAGCAGCATAGGACAGGAGATGAACACTGAAGCTTTCTTT
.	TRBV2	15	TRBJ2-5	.	CASSDWDTFQETQYF	TGTGCCAGCAGTGATTGGGACACATTCCAAGAGACCCAGTACTTC
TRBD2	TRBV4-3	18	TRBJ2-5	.	CASSQDPMREWESETQYF	TGCGCCAGCAGCCAAGATCCGATGCGGGAGTGGGAGTCAGAGACCCAGTACTTC
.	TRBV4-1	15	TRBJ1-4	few	CASSQVLQPNEKLFF	TGCGCCAGCAGCCAAGTCTTACAGCCGAATGAAAAACTGTTTTTT
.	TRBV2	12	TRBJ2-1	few	CASSEVPYEQFF	TGTGCCAGCAGTGAAGTCCCTTATGAGCAGTTCTTC
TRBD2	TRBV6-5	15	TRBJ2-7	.	CASSYGAVAGSEQYF	TGTGCCAGCAGTTACGGGGCCGTAGCGGGTTCCGAGCAGTACTTC
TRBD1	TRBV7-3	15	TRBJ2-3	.	CASSPRGQITDTQYF	TGTGCCAGCAGCCCAAGGGGACAGATCACAGATACGCAGTATTTT
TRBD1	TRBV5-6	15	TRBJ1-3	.	CASSVDRGLGNTIYF	TGTGCCAGCAGCGTCGACAGGGGGCTTGGAAACACCATATATTTT
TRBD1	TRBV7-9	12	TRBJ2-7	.	CASSRTGGEQYF	TGTGCCAGCAGTCGGACAGGGGGCGAGCAGTACTTC
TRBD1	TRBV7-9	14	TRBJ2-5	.	CASSFTQGPETQYF	TGTGCCAGCAGCTTTACACAGGGGCCAGAGACCCAGTACTTC
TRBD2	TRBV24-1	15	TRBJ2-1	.	CATTGSGRASNEQFF	TGTGCCACCACGGGCAGCGGGAGGGCTTCCAATGAGCAGTTCTTC
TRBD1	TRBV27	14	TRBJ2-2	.	CASSTSRGTGELFF	TGTGCCAGCAGTACCTCCAGGGGGACCGGGGAGCTGTTTTTT
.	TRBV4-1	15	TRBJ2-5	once	CASSQSAGTLGGQYF	TGCGCCAGCAGCCAGTCCGCCGGGACCCTGGGGGGCCAGTACTTC
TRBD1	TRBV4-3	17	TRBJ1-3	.	CASSQDIGTGGRNTIYF	TGCGCCAGCAGCCAAGATATAGGTACAGGGGGTAGAAACACCATATATTTT
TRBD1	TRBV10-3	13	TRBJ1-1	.	CAISTGGGTEAFF	TGTGCCATCAGCACAGGGGGGGGAACTGAAGCTTTCTTT
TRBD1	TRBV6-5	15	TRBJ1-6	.	CASSRSLDRDSPLHF	TGTGCCAGCAGCCGATCCTTGGACAGGGACTCACCCCTCCACTTT
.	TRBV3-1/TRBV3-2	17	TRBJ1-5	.	CANWGGFHLLSNQPQHF	TGTGCCAACTGGGGGGGCTTCCATTTGTTAAGCAATCAGCCCCAGCATTTT
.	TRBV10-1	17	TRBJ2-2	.	CASSEPNGGHNTGELFF	TGCGCCAGCAGTGAGCCTAACGGGGGGCATAACACCGGGGAGCTGTTTTTT
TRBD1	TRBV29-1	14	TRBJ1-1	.	CSVRDRGLNTEAFF	TGCAGCGTTAGGGACAGGGGGCTGAACACTGAAGCTTTCTTT
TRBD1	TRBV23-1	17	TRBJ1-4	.	CASSGQFSGQGNEKLFF	TGCGCCAGCAGTGGTCAGTTCTCGGGACAGGGGAATGAAAAACTGTTTTTT
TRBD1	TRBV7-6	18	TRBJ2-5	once	CASSYGTGQPPFRETQYF	TGTGCCAGCAGCTACGGGACAGGGCAACCTCCGTTTAGGGAGACCCAGTACTTC
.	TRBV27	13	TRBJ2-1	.	CASRVLDYNEQFF	TGTGCCAGCAGGGTACTAGACTACAATGAGCAGTTCTTC
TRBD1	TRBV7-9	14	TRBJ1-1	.	CASSYRGGGTEAFF	TGTGCCAGCAGCTACAGGGGGGGAGGTACTGAAGCTTTCTTT
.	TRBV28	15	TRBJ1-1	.	CASIKAGGASTEAFF	TGTGCCAGCATCAAGGCAGGAGGGGCAAGCACTGAAGCTTTCTTT
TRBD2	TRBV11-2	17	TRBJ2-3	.	CASSPSPSGGASREQYF	TGTGCCAGCAGCCCATCCCCTAGCGGGGGGGCTTCCCGGGAGCAGTATTTT
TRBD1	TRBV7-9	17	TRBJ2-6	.	CASSRTGVSSGANVLTF	TGTGCCAGCAGCCGAACAGGGGTATCCTCTGGGGCCAACGTCCTGACTTTC